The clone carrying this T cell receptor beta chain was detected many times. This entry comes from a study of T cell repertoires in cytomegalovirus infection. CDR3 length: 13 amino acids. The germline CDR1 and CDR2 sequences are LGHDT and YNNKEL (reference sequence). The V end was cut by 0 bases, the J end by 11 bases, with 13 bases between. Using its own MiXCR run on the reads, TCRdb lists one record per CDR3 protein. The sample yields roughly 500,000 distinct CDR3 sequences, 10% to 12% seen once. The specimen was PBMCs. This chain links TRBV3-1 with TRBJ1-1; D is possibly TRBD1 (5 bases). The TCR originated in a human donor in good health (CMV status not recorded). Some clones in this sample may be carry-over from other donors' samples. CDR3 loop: CASSQEEGSRAFF. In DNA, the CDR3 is TGTGCCAGCAGCCAAGAGGAGGGGAGTAGGGCTTTCTTT.